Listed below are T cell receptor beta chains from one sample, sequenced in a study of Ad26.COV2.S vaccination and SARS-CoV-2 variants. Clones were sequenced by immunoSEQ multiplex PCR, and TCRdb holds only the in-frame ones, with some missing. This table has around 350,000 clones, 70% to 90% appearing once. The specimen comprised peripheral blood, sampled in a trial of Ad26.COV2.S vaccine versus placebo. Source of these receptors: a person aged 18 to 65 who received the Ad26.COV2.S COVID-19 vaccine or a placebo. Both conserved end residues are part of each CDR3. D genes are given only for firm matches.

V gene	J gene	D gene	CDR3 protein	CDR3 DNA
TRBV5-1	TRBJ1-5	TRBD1	CASSLETGGNQPQHF	TGCGCCAGCAGCTTGGAGACAGGGGGCAATCAGCCCCAGCATTTT
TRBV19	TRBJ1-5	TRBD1	CASSYDSRQGSNQPQHF	TGTGCCAGTAGTTATGATTCGCGACAGGGAAGCAATCAGCCCCAGCATTTT
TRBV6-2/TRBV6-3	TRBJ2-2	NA	CASSYTTGELFF	TGTGCCAGCAGTTACACGACCGGGGAGCTGTTTTTT
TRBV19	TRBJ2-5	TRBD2	CASSMLAGEEVETQYF	TGTGCCAGTAGTATGCTAGCGGGAGAAGAAGTGGAGACCCAGTACTTC
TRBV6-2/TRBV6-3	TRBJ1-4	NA	CASSLPGSANEKLFF	TGTGCCAGCAGCCTCCCAGGCAGCGCTAATGAAAAACTGTTTTTT
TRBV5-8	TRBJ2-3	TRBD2	CASSLVYLRTSVTDTQYF	TGTGCCAGCAGCTTGGTTTACTTGAGGACTAGCGTCACAGATACGCAGTATTTT
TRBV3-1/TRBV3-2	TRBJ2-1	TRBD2	CASSHQRGAFSYNEQFF	TGTGCCAGCAGCCACCAGCGGGGCGCTTTCTCCTACAATGAGCAGTTCTTC
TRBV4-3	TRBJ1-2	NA	CASSQEPGHPYGYTF	TGCGCCAGCAGCCAAGAGCCGGGACACCCCTATGGCTACACCTTC
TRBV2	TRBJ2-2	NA	CASRGGANTGELFF	TGTGCCAGCCGAGGGGGGGCTAACACCGGGGAGCTGTTTTTT
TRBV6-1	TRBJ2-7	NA	CASSDGDFAYEQYF	TGTGCCAGCAGTGACGGGGACTTCGCCTACGAGCAGTACTTC